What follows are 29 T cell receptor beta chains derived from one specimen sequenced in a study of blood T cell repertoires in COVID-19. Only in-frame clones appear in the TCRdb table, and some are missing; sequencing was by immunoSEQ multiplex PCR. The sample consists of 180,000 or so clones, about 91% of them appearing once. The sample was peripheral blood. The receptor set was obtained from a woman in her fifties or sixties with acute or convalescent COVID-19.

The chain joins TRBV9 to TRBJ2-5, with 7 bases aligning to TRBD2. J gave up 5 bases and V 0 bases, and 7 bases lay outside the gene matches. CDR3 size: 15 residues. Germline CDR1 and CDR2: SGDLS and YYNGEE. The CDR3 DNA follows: TGTGCCAGCAGCGTAGTGGGGGAGGGCCGGGAGACCCAGTACTTC. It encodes CASSVVGEGRETQYF.

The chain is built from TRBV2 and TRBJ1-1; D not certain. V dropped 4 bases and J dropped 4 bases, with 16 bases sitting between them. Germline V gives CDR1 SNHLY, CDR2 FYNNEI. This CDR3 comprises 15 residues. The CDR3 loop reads CASSGSGISGTEAFF. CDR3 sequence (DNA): TGTGCCAGCAGTGGATCGGGGATCAGTGGCACTGAAGCTTTCTTT.

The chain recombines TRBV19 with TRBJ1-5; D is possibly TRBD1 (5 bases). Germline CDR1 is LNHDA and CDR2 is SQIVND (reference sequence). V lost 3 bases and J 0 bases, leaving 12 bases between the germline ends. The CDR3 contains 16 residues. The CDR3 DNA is TGTGCCAGTAGTATTTACGGGGGGGATAGCAATCAGCCCCAGCATTTT. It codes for CASSIYGGDSNQPQHF.

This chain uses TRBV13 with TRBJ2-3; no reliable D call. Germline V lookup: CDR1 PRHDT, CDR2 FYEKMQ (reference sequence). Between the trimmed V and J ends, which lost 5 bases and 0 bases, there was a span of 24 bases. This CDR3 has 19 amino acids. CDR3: CASSPPRTLHTLSTDTQYF. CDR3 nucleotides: TGTGCCAGCAGCCCGCCCCGAACATTGCACACCCTGAGCACAGATACGCAGTATTTT.

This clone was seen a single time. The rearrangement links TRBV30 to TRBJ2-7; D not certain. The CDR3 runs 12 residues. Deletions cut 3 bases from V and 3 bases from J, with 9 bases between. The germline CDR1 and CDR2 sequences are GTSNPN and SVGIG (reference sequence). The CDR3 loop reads CAWRPTGYEQYF. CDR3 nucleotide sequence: TGTGCCTGGAGACCTACGGGCTACGAGCAGTACTTC.

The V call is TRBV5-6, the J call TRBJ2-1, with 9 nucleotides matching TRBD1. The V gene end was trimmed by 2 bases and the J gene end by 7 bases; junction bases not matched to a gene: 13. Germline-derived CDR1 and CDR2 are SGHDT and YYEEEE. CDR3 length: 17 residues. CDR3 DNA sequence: TGTGCCAGCAGCTTCACAGGGGGCCCGCGACTAAGGAATGAGCAGTTCTTC. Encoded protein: CASSFTGGPRLRNEQFF.

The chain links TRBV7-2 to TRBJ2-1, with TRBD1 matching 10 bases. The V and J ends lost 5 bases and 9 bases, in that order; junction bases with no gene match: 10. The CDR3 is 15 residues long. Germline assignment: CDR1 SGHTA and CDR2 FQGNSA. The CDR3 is CASSRDRGGEGEQFF. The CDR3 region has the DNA TGTGCCAGCAGCCGGGACAGGGGCGGGGAGGGTGAGCAGTTCTTC.

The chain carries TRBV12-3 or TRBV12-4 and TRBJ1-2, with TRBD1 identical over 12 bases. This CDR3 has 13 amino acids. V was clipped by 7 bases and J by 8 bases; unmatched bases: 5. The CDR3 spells CASTGQGAGGYTF. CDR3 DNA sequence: TGTGCCAGCACGGGACAGGGGGCGGGCGGCTACACCTTC.

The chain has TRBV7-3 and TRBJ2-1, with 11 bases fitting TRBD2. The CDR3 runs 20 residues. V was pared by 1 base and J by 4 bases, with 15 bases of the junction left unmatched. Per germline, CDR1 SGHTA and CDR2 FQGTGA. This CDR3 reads CASSLRASGGSSSLYNEQFF. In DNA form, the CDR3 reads TGTGCCAGCAGCTTAAGGGCTAGCGGGGGGTCGTCCTCCCTTTACAATGAGCAGTTCTTC.

CDR3 residues: CASSFTGYSNQPQHF. The CDR3, as DNA: TGTGCCAGCAGTTTTACAGGGTATAGCAATCAGCCCCAGCATTTT. This sequence joins TRBV2 and TRBJ1-5; maybe TRBD1 (6 bases). The CDR3 extends over 15 amino acids. Germline CDR1 reads SNHLY; CDR2 reads FYNNEI. V dropped 5 bases and J dropped 0 bases, with 11 bases sitting between them.

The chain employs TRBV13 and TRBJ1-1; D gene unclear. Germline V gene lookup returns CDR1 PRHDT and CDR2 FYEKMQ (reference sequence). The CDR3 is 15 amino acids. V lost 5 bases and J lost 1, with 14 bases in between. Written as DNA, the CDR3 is TGTGCCAGCAGCCCCCTAGCATATGGGAACACTGAAGCTTTCTTT. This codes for CASSPLAYGNTEAFF.

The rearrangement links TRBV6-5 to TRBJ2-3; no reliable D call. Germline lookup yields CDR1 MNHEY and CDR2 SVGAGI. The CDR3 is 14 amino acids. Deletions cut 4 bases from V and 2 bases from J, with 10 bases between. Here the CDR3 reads CASSWSTLTDTQYF. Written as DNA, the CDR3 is TGTGCCAGCAGTTGGAGTACCCTCACAGATACGCAGTATTTT.

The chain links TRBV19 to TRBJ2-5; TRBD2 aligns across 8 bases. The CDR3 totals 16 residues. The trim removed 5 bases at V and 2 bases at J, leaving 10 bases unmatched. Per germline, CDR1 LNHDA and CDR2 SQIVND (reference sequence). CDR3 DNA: TGTGCCAGTAGTCTCCGCCCGGGACTAGGTCAAGAGACCCAGTACTTC. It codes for CASSLRPGLGQETQYF.

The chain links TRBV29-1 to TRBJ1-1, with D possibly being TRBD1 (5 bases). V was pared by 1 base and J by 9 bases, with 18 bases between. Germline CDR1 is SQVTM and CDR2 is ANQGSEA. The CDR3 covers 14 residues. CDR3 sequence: CSVEAEGWDPQAFF. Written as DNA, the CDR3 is TGCAGCGTTGAAGCGGAGGGCTGGGACCCTCAAGCTTTCTTT.

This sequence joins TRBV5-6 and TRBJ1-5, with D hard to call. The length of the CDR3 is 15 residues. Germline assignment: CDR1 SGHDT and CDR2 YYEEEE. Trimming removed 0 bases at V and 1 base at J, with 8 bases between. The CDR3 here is CASSLAAGSNQPQHF. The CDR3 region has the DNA TGTGCCAGCAGCTTGGCGGCAGGAAGCAATCAGCCCCAGCATTTT.

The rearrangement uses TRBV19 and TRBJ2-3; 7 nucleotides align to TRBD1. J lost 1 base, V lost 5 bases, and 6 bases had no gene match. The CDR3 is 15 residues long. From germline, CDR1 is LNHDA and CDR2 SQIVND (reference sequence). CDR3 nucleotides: TGTGCCAGTAGTCCCACCGGGACAGGCACAGATACGCAGTATTTT. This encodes CASSPTGTGTDTQYF.

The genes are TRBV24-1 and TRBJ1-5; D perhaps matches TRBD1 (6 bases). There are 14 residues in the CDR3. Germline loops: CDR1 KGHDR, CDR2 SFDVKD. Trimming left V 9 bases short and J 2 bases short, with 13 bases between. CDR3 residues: CATSRAGGNQPQHF. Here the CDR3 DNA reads TGTGCCACCTCCAGGGCAGGGGGCAATCAGCCCCAGCATTTT.

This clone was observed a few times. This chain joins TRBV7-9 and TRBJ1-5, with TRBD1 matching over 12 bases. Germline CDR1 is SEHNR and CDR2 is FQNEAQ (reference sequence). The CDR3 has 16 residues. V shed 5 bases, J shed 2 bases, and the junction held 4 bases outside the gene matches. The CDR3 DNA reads TGTGCCAGCAGCCAGGGGACAGGGGGCGGCAATCAGCCCCAGCATTTT. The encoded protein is CASSQGTGGGNQPQHF. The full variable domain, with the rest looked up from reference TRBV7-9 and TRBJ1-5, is DTGVSQNPRHKITKRGQNVTFRCDPISEHNRLYWYRQTLGQGPEFLTYFQNEAQLEKSRLLSDRFSAERPKGSFSTLEIQRTEQGDSAMYLCASSQGTGGGNQPQHFGDGTRLSIL.

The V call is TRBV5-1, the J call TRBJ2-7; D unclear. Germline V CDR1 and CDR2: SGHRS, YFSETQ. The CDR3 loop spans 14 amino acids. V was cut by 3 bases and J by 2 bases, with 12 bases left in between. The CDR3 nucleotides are TGCGCCAGCAGCTCTAGATCTTTCCCCTACGAGCAGTACTTC. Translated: CASSSRSFPYEQYF.

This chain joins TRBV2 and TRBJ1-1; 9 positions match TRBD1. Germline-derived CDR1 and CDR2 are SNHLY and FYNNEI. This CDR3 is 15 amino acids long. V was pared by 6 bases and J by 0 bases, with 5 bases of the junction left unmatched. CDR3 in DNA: TGTGCCAGCAGAGGGACAGGGCTTATGAACACTGAAGCTTTCTTT. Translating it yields CASRGTGLMNTEAFF.

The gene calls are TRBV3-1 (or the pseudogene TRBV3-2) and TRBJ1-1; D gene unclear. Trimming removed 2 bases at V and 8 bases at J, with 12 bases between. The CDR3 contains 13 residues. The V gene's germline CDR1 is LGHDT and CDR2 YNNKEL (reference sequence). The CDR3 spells CASSQYLETEAFF. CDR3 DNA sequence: TGTGCCAGCAGCCAATATCTGGAGACGGAAGCTTTCTTT.

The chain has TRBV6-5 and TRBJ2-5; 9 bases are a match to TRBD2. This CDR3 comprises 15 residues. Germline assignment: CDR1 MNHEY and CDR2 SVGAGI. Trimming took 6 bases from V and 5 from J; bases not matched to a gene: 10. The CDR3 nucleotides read TGTGCCAGCAGGCGGGGGGGACTAGTACATGAGACCCAGTACTTC. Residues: CASRRGGLVHETQYF.

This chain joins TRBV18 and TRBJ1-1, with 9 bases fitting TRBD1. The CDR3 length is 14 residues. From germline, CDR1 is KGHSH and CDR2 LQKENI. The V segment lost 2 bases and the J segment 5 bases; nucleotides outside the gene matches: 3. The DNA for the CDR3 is TGTGCCAGCTCACCATCACAGGGGGCGACTGAAGCTTTCTTT. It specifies CASSPSQGATEAFF. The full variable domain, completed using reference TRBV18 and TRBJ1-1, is NAGVMQNPRHLVRRRGQEARLRCSPMKGHSHVYWYRQLPEEGLKFMVYLQKENIIDESGMPKERFSAEFPKEGPSILRIQQVVRGDSAAYFCASSPSQGATEAFFGQGTRLTVV.

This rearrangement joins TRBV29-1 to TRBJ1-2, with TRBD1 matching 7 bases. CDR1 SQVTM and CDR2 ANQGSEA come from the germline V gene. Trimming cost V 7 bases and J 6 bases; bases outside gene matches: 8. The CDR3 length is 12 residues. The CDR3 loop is CSASPTGNGYTF. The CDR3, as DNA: TGCAGCGCCTCGCCGACAGGGAATGGCTACACCTTC.

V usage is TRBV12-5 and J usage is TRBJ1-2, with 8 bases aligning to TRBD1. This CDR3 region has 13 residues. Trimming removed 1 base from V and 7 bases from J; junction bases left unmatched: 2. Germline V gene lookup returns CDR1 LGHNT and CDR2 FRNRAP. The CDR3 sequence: CASGLGQGFGYTF. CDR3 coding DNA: TGTGCTAGTGGTTTGGGACAGGGGTTTGGCTACACCTTC.

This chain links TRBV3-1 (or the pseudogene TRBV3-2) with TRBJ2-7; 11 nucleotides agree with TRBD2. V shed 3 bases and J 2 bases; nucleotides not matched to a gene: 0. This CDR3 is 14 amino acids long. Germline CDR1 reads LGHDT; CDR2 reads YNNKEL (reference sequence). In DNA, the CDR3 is TGTGCCAGCAGCCAGGGACTAGCGGCCTACGAGCAGTACTTC. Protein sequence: CASSQGLAAYEQYF.

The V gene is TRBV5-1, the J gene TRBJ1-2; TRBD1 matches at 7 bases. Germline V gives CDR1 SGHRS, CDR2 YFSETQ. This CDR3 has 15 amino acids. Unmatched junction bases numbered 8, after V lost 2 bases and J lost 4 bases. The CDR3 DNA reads TGCGCCAGCAGCTTAGGGACAGCACTCTCCTATGGCTACACCTTC. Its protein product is CASSLGTALSYGYTF.

This chain's CDR3 is CASSLGGDAFF. The CDR3 nucleotides are TGTGCCAGCAGCTTAGGGGGGGATGCTTTCTTT. This sequence joins TRBV7-8 and TRBJ1-1, with a weak D call TRBD1 (5 bases). Germline V gene lookup returns CDR1 SGHVS and CDR2 FQNEAQ. V was pared by 1 base and J by 11 bases, with 8 bases between. The CDR3 has 11 amino acids.

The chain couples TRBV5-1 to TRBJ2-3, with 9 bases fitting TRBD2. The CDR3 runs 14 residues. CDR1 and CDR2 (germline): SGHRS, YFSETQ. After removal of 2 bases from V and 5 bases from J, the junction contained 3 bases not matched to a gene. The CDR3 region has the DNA TGCGCCAGCAGCTTCCCAGCGGGAGGAGATACGCAGTATTTT. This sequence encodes CASSFPAGGDTQYF.